This entry is about one T cell receptor (beta chain). What it recognizes is unknown. 13 Jbeta primers and 60 Vbeta primers were used for the PCR. Method: immunoSEQ multiplex PCR; TCRdb's copy keeps in-frame clones and lacks some. There are 150,000 to 250,000 clones in the sample, with less than 0.85% held by the top ten. This entry belongs to a study of cytomegalovirus exposure and HLA in healthy donors. Findings and limits, study-wide: In terms of immune exposure information, only CMV serostatus was available.

Germline V gives CDR1 LGHNA, CDR2 YNFKEQ. Deletions cut 2 bases from V and 1 base from J, with 11 bases between. CDR3 length: 15 residues. Specimen: PBMCs. This TCR came from a boy younger than 18 in good health and CMV-seronegative. The chain employs TRBV4-2 and TRBJ1-1; no reliable D call. CDR3 protein: CASSQFYTENTEAFF. CDR3 nucleotide sequence: TGTGCCAGCAGCCAATTTTATACAGAGAACACTGAAGCTTTCTTT.